This T cell receptor (beta chain) was recovered during a study of glioma-infiltrating T cells after dendritic cell vaccination. Clones were read by immunoSEQ multiplex PCR, and TCRdb kept only the in-frame ones, dropping some. The profile shows some 60,000 clones, about 79% of them singletons. The germline gives CDR1 SEHNR, CDR2 FQNEAQ (reference sequence). V shed 4 bases, J shed 5 bases, and the junction held 6 bases outside the gene matches. CDR3 length equals 15 residues. Time point noted: after dendritic cell vaccination, including at tumor progression/relapse. The rearrangement uses TRBV7-9 and TRBJ2-1, with 9 bases lining up with TRBD1. This clonotype was obtained from a human donor with glioblastoma. This material consisted of blood, taken after dendritic cell vaccination. CDR3 residues: CASSSRDRAHNEQFF. The DNA for the CDR3 is TGTGCCAGCAGCTCCCGGGACAGGGCCCACAATGAGCAGTTCTTC.